The next 5 T cell receptor beta chains were all read from a single sample in a study of blood T cell repertoires in COVID-19. The method was immunoSEQ multiplex PCR; TCRdb's version includes in-frame clones alone and lacks a portion of them. The table records roughly 100,000 clones, 65% to 90% of them present only once. The sequenced material came from peripheral blood. Receptors originate from a woman of 80 years or more with active or convalescent COVID-19.

V is TRBV19 and J is TRBJ1-6; D is undetermined. Trimming removed 6 bases at V and 3 bases at J, with 15 bases between. Germline values: CDR1 LNHDA, CDR2 SQIVND (reference sequence). The length of the CDR3 is 16 residues. CDR3 amino acids: CASRITETNYNSPLHF. CDR3 nucleotides: TGTGCCAGTAGAATCACAGAAACCAACTATAATTCACCCCTCCACTTT.

V is TRBV2 and J is TRBJ2-5, with 8 bases identical to TRBD1. The CDR3 consists of 11 residues. Germline CDR1 SNHLY, CDR2 FYNNEI. Trimming removed 4 bases from V and 13 bases from J; junction bases left unmatched: 5. The CDR3 is CASSARDRLYF. The CDR3 DNA is TGTGCCAGCAGTGCCCGGGACAGGTTGTACTTC.

The chain uses TRBV9 and TRBJ1-3; D is possibly TRBD1 (5 bases). Germline CDR1 reads SGDLS; CDR2 reads YYNGEE. The V gene lost 4 bases and the J gene lost 0 bases, with 17 bases spanning the gap. CDR3 length equals 17 residues. The CDR3 coding sequence is TGTGCCAGCAGCCCGGGACTCGTAGGCTCCTCTGGAAACACCATATATTTT. It codes for CASSPGLVGSSGNTIYF.

V gene TRBV20-1 combines with J gene TRBJ2-3; TRBD2 is a possible D gene (5 bases). Looked up from germline, CDR1 is DFQATT and CDR2 is SNEGSKA (reference sequence). This CDR3 is built from 14 residues. V was pared by 3 bases and J by 0 bases, with 10 bases between. The CDR3 DNA follows: TGCAGTGCTAGTCGGGAACCTAGCACAGATACGCAGTATTTT. Amino acid sequence: CSASREPSTDTQYF.

In nucleotides, the CDR3 is TGTGCCAGTAGCGCGCCGAACACCGGGGAGCTGTTTTTT. Residues: CASSAPNTGELFF. This chain uses TRBV12-3 or TRBV12-4 with TRBJ2-2; the D gene is possibly TRBD2 (5 bases). V shed 9 bases and J shed 0 bases, with 8 bases lying between them. The length of the CDR3 is 13 residues.